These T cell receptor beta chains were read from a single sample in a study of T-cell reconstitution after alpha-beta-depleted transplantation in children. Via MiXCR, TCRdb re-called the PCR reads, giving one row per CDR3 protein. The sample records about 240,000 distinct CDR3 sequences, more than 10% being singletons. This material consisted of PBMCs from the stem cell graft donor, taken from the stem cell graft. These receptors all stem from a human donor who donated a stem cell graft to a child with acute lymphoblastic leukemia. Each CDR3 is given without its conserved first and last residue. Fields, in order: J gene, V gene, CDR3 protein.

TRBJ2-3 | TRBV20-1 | SATGPGGTDTQY
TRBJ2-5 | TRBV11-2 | ASSQTLEGLETQY
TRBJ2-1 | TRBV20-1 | SARKPGTSYYNEQF
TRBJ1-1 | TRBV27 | ASSLTGFGTEAF
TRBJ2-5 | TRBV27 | ASSSTPETQY
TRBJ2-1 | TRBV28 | ASSTIAGGPDNEQF
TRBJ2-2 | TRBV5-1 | ASSFLAGGLTGELF
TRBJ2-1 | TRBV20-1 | SARGVGHVVKNEQF
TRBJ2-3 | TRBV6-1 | ASRLRGVTDTQY
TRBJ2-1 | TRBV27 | ASSPRQPGLLQF
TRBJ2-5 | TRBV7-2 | ASSFVMGSGREETQY